Each of the 18 T cell receptor beta chains below was sequenced from the same sample in a study of beta chain features in type 1 diabetes. The investigators reverse transcribed all of the isolated RNA, so they sequenced expressed TCRB transcripts. Some clones are missing from TCRdb's copy, which holds only in-frame ones; the method was immunoSEQ multiplex PCR. The data contain 150,000 or so clones, approximately 9.2% of them singletons. The sequenced sample was central memory CD4+ T cells from blood. These receptors were collected from a man aged 18 to 30 in good health.

This chain joins TRBV5-6 and TRBJ2-7; TRBD2 matches 9 bases. Germline trimming cut 1 base from V and 2 bases from J; bases unmatched to any gene: 7. The length of the CDR3 is 16 residues. CDR1 is SGHDT and CDR2 is YYEEEE in the germline V gene. CDR3 sequence: CASSLYGGGAAYEQYF. The CDR3 region has the DNA TGTGCCAGCAGCTTGTATGGCGGGGGGGCCGCCTACGAGCAGTACTTC.

This clone was seen a handful of times. The V gene is TRBV19, the J gene TRBJ2-6; D is undetermined. The V and J ends lost 7 bases and 1 base respectively, with 8 bases between them. Germline V gene lookup returns CDR1 LNHDA and CDR2 SQIVND (reference sequence). This CDR3 comprises 14 residues. CDR3 in DNA: TGTGCCAGTAATCAGCGATCTGGGGCCAACGTCCTGACTTTC. It codes for CASNQRSGANVLTF.

This clone was counted many times. The chain couples TRBV6-5 to TRBJ2-7; no firm D call. The V gene's germline CDR1 is MNHEY and CDR2 SVGAGI. The CDR3 extends over 12 amino acids. V was cut by 7 bases and J by 2 bases, with 9 bases left in between. The CDR3 bases are TGTGCCAGCATCGACTCGGCCTACGAGCAGTACTTC. Amino acids: CASIDSAYEQYF.

This clone was counted a few times. The CDR3 sequence: CASSVARGGGEKLFF. The CDR3 region has the DNA TGTGCCAGCAGCGTAGCCAGGGGTGGGGGTGAAAAACTGTTTTTT. This rearrangement joins TRBV9 to TRBJ1-4; weak D call: TRBD1 (6 bases). CDR1 and CDR2 (germline): SGDLS, YYNGEE. The V end lost 0 bases, the J end lost 7 bases, and 13 bases lay between the germline ends. CDR3 length equals 15 residues.

The chain employs TRBV6-5 and TRBJ2-3; the match to TRBD2 covers 9 bases. The CDR3 is 15 amino acids. Germline assignment: CDR1 MNHEY and CDR2 SVGAGI. The trim removed 7 bases at V and 6 bases at J, leaving 11 bases unmatched. The CDR3 nucleotides read TGTGCCAGCACCATGGGGCGGGGGGGCTCGGATACGCAGTATTTT. This codes for CASTMGRGGSDTQYF.

The CDR3 coding sequence is TGTGCCAGCAGCTTAGGAAGACGGTTCGGGGGACAAGAGACCCAGTACTTC. Protein product: CASSLGRRFGGQETQYF. This chain connects TRBV11-2 to TRBJ2-5; possibly TRBD2 for D (6 bases). Germline CDR1 reads SGHAT; CDR2 reads FQNNGV. V was pared by 1 base and J by 2 bases, with 17 bases between. CDR3 length: 17 residues.

CDR3 loop: CASSDDRGTTDTQYF. The CDR3 coding sequence is TGTGCCAGCAGTGACGACCGGGGGACCACAGATACGCAGTATTTT. The genes are TRBV2 and TRBJ2-3; TRBD2 might be the D (6 bases). Trimming shortened V by 3 bases and J by 2 bases, and 12 bases separated the two germline ends. The CDR3 consists of 15 residues. The germline V gene encodes CDR1 SNHLY and CDR2 FYNNEI.

The V and J genes are TRBV11-2 and TRBJ2-7, with TRBD1 matching over 10 bases. Germline assignment: CDR1 SGHAT and CDR2 FQNNGV. This CDR3 has 15 amino acids. J gave up 3 bases and V 5 bases, and 7 bases lay outside the gene matches. The CDR3 region is CASSSRTGGGYEQYF. CDR3 coding DNA: TGTGCCAGCAGCAGTCGGACAGGGGGAGGCTACGAGCAGTACTTC.

The V gene is TRBV19, the J gene TRBJ1-5; TRBD1 agrees at 9 bases. The J segment lost 7 bases and the V segment lost 2 bases, leaving 3 bases of the junction unmatched. Germline-derived CDR1 and CDR2 are LNHDA and SQIVND (reference sequence). The CDR3 is 14 residues long. The CDR3 coding sequence is TGTGCCAGTAGTATAAACAGGGGGCAACAGCCCCAGCATTTT. Its protein product is CASSINRGQQPQHF. Full variable domain (outside the CDR3, taken from reference TRBV19 and TRBJ1-5): DGGITQSPKYLFRKEGQNVTLSCEQNLNHDAMYWYRQDPGQGLRLIYYSQIVNDFQKGDIAEGYSVSREKKESFPLTVTSAQKNPTAFYLCASSINRGQQPQHFGDGTRLSIL.

This clone was seen a few times. The gene calls are TRBV7-8 and TRBJ2-5; the match to TRBD2 covers 7 bases. Trimming cost V 1 base and J 3 bases; bases outside gene matches: 2. The CDR3 totals 14 residues. The V gene's germline CDR1 is SGHVS and CDR2 FQNEAQ. The CDR3 spells CASSLGGGKETQYF. The CDR3 DNA reads as TGTGCCAGCAGCTTAGGGGGGGGAAAAGAGACCCAGTACTTC.

This clone was seen more than once but under ten times. The CDR3 DNA reads TGTGCCAGCTCACCAGGTCTAGCGACAGATACGCAGTATTTT. It encodes CASSPGLATDTQYF. The rearrangement joins TRBV18 to TRBJ2-3; perhaps TRBD2 as D (6 bases). V lost 2 bases and J lost 3, with 9 bases in between. This CDR3 region has 14 residues. Germline CDR1 KGHSH, CDR2 LQKENI.

This chain links TRBV7-9 with TRBJ1-6; 7 positions agree with TRBD1. The CDR3 covers 16 residues. The V and J ends lost 4 bases and 7 bases, in that order; junction bases with no gene match: 10. The germline CDR1 and CDR2 sequences are SEHNR and FQNEAQ (reference sequence). The CDR3 here is CASSSETGTENSPLHF. CDR3 bases: TGTGCCAGCAGCTCCGAAACCGGGACAGAAAATTCACCCCTCCACTTT.

This clone was seen more than once but under ten times. This chain joins TRBV30 and TRBJ1-2, with 7 bases aligning to TRBD1. Germline V gene data show CDR1 as GTSNPN and CDR2 as SVGIG (reference sequence). V trimming: 4 bases; J trimming: 4 bases; junction bases outside the gene matches: 3. The CDR3 covers 12 residues. The CDR3 loop is CAWNRQGYGYTF. CDR3 in DNA: TGTGCCTGGAATCGACAGGGCTATGGCTACACCTTC.

This clone was detected only a few times. The DNA for the CDR3 is TGTGCCAGCAGTCGGTTGGGACTAGCGGGGGTCGATACGCAGTATTTT. Translated: CASSRLGLAGVDTQYF. This chain uses TRBV7-2 with TRBJ2-3, with 14 positions matching TRBD2. Germline CDR1 SGHTA, CDR2 FQGNSA. V shed 6 bases, J shed 6 bases, and the junction held 8 bases outside the gene matches. The CDR3 extends over 16 amino acids.

This chain uses TRBV6-5 with TRBJ1-1; D perhaps matches TRBD1 (5 bases). Trimming shortened V by 2 bases and J by 5 bases, and 9 bases separated the two germline ends. The CDR3 contains 13 residues. Looked up from germline, CDR1 is MNHEY and CDR2 is SVGAGI. The CDR3 is CASSYRGKTEAFF. Here the CDR3 DNA reads TGTGCCAGCAGTTACAGGGGAAAAACTGAAGCTTTCTTT.

This clone has only a few counts. The chain uses TRBV9 and TRBJ2-1; TRBD2 is a possible D gene (5 bases). The germline V and J ends were trimmed by 1 base and 5 bases, with 10 bases remaining between them. From germline, CDR1 is SGDLS and CDR2 YYNGEE. The CDR3 spans 14 residues. In DNA form, the CDR3 reads TGTGCCAGCAGCGTAAATCTAGCAGACAATGAGCAGTTCTTC. It is translated as CASSVNLADNEQFF.

The sample holds a few counts of this clone. The chain has TRBV5-4 and TRBJ1-6; D may be TRBD1 (6 bases). Looked up from germline, CDR1 is SGHNT and CDR2 is YYREEE (reference sequence). V was shortened by 6 bases and J by 7 bases, with 11 bases between the two germline ends. The CDR3 extends over 13 amino acids. The CDR3 region is CASKRDTNSPLHF. CDR3 nucleotide sequence: TGTGCCAGCAAACGGGACACAAATTCACCCCTCCACTTT.

This clone was observed a handful of times. V and J are TRBV7-9 and TRBJ1-3; D remains unclear. CDR1 is SEHNR and CDR2 is FQNEAQ in the germline V gene (reference sequence). This CDR3 has 14 residues. The V and J ends lost 6 bases and 0 bases respectively, with 9 bases between them. CDR3 sequence: CASSPDTSGNTIYF. The CDR3 DNA sequence: TGTGCCAGCAGTCCTGACACCTCTGGAAACACCATATATTTT. The full variable domain, completed using reference TRBV7-9 and TRBJ1-3, is DTGVSQNPRHKITKRGQNVTFRCDPISEHNRLYWYRQTLGQGPEFLTYFQNEAQLEKSRLLSDRFSAERPKGSFSTLEIQRTEQGDSAMYLCASSPDTSGNTIYFGEGSWLTVV.